The next 24 T cell receptor beta chains were all read from a single sample in a study of T cell repertoires in cytomegalovirus infection. These TCRs are of unknown antigen specificity. TCRdb reanalysed the reads using MiXCR and keeps one entry per CDR3 protein. The table lists roughly 500,000 distinct CDR3 sequences, about 33% of them singletons, with 17% in the top ten. The source material was cultured PBMCs, sampled from culture after CMV antigen stimulation. Receptors originate from a human donor in good health (CMV status not recorded). Some clones in this sample may be carry-over from other donors' samples.

This chain's CDR3 is CATSEPTSGSSGELFF. The CDR3 DNA reads TGTGCCACCAGTGAGCCGACTAGCGGGAGTAGCGGGGAGCTGTTTTTT. The chain couples TRBV24-1 to TRBJ2-2; TRBD2 matches at 12 bases. The CDR3 spans 16 residues. With 4 bases clipped from V and 7 bases from J, the junction kept 6 bases outside the gene matches. Germline CDR1 reads KGHDR; CDR2 reads SFDVKD.

This clonotype was observed a single time. The chain has TRBV27 and TRBJ1-2; the match to TRBD1 covers 9 bases. V shed 5 bases, J shed 7 bases, and the junction held 11 bases outside the gene matches. Germline assignment: CDR1 MNHEY and CDR2 SMNVEV (reference sequence). The CDR3 is 15 residues long. The CDR3 loop is CASSPSLGQGGGYTF. The DNA of the CDR3 is TGTGCCAGCAGTCCCTCCCTGGGACAGGGAGGTGGCTACACCTTC.

This clonotype was observed a handful of times. The chain combines TRBV28 with TRBJ2-2; weak D call: TRBD1 (5 bases). The CDR3 totals 14 residues. The ends were cut back, 6 bases at V and 1 base at J, with 9 bases in the middle. The germline V gene encodes CDR1 MDHEN and CDR2 SYDVKM. Here the CDR3 reads CASSQGQNTGELFF. The CDR3 region has the DNA TGTGCCAGCAGCCAAGGACAGAACACCGGGGAGCTGTTTTTT.

The rearrangement links TRBV6-2 or TRBV6-3 to TRBJ1-5; the D gene is possibly TRBD1 (5 bases). CDR3 length: 13 amino acids. Trimming removed 8 bases at V and 4 bases at J, with 12 bases between. Germline V CDR1 and CDR2: MNHEY, SVGEGT. Written as DNA, the CDR3 is TGTGCCAGCCAGGACAAGAAAAATCAGCCCCAGCATTTT. Its protein is CASQDKKNQPQHF.

This clonotype was detected many times. This chain joins TRBV7-2 and TRBJ2-3; the D gene is possibly TRBD1 (5 bases). Germline CDR1 and CDR2: SGHTA and FQGNSA. This CDR3 is built from 16 residues. V lost 1 base and J 1 base, leaving 12 bases between the germline ends. The CDR3 loop is CASSLGFGRGTDTQYF. The DNA of the CDR3 is TGTGCCAGCAGCTTAGGGTTCGGCAGGGGCACAGATACGCAGTATTTT.

This clonotype was picked up many times. The chain carries TRBV7-2 and TRBJ1-1; tentative D call: TRBD1 (5 bases). The CDR3 loop spans 13 amino acids. Germline values: CDR1 SGHTA, CDR2 FQGNSA. Trimming removed 3 bases from V and 4 bases from J, with 9 bases in between. CDR3 amino acids: CASSFDQGTEAFF. CDR3 DNA: TGTGCCAGCAGCTTCGATCAGGGCACTGAAGCTTTCTTT. Supplemented by reference TRBV7-2 and TRBJ1-1, the full variable domain reads GAGVSQSPSNKVTEKGKDVELRCDPISGHTALYWYRQSLGQGLEFLIYFQGNSAPDKSGLPSDRFSAERTGGSVSTLTIQRTQQEDSAVYLCASSFDQGTEAFFGQGTRLTVV.

This clonotype was observed a handful of times. The chain carries TRBV12-3 or TRBV12-4 and TRBJ1-1; a possible D gene is TRBD1 (5 bases). V lost 6 bases to trimming and J lost 6 bases, with 17 bases between them. This CDR3 comprises 14 residues. The CDR3 bases are TGTGCCAGCAGACACCTGCGCAGGGAGTCTGAAGCTTTCTTT. Its protein is CASRHLRRESEAFF.

This clonotype turned up a few times. This chain joins TRBV6-2 or TRBV6-3 and TRBJ1-3; a possible D gene is TRBD1 (6 bases). Trimming removed 0 bases at V and 0 bases at J, with 9 bases between. Germline CDR1 MNHEY, CDR2 SVGEGT. The CDR3 spans 16 residues. CDR3 amino acids: CASSYSTGPSGNTIYF. The CDR3 coding sequence is TGTGCCAGCAGTTACTCTACAGGGCCCTCTGGAAACACCATATATTTT.

The CDR3 is CASSPGQKAQETQYF. The CDR3 coding sequence is TGTGCCAGCAGCCCGGGACAGAAGGCCCAAGAGACCCAGTACTTC. The chain has TRBV7-2 and TRBJ2-5; 7 nucleotides align to TRBD1. This CDR3 region has 15 residues. Looked up from germline, CDR1 is SGHTA and CDR2 is FQGNSA. V was pared by 5 bases and J by 1 base, with 7 bases of the junction left unmatched.

The chain recombines TRBV7-2 with TRBJ2-3; tentatively, D is TRBD2 (5 bases). Germline loops: CDR1 SGHTA, CDR2 FQGNSA. The V end was cut by 10 bases, the J end by 2 bases, with 13 bases between. The CDR3 runs 13 residues. The CDR3 DNA is TGTGCCACCAAGCGGTCCTCCACAGATACGCAGTATTTT. As protein: CATKRSSTDTQYF.

This chain connects TRBV11-2 to TRBJ2-7; D gene unclear. Trimming shortened V by 0 bases and J by 2 bases, and 8 bases separated the two germline ends. The CDR3 is 14 amino acids. Germline CDR1 SGHAT, CDR2 FQNNGV. The CDR3 loop is CASSLDTITYEQYF. The CDR3 DNA reads as TGTGCCAGCAGCTTAGATACCATCACCTACGAGCAGTACTTC.

A few counts support this clonotype. The chain links TRBV29-1 to TRBJ1-2; D perhaps matches TRBD1 (6 bases). CDR3 length: 13 amino acids. The germline V and J ends were trimmed by 4 bases and 2 bases, with 11 bases remaining between them. Germline V lookup: CDR1 SQVTM, CDR2 ANQGSEA. CDR3 residues: CSVAGELNYGYTF. In nucleotides, the CDR3 is TGCAGCGTTGCAGGGGAACTCAACTATGGCTACACCTTC.

The chain employs TRBV12-5 and TRBJ2-3; D not resolved. The CDR3 length is 13 residues. The germline CDR1 and CDR2 sequences are LGHNT and FRNRAP. V gave up 2 bases and J gave up 3 bases, with 6 bases separating them. Here the CDR3 reads CASGLPPTDTQYF. As DNA, the CDR3 is TGTGCTAGTGGTTTGCCGCCGACAGATACGCAGTATTTT. Using reference TRBV12-5 and TRBJ2-3 for the parts outside the CDR3, the full variable domain is DARVTQTPRHKVTEMGQEVTMRCQPILGHNTVFWYRQTMMQGLELLAYFRNRAPLDDSGMPKDRFSAEMPDATLATLKIQPSEPRDSAVYFCASGLPPTDTQYFGPGTRLTVL.

This clonotype was found once. The chain joins TRBV5-3 to TRBJ2-1; D is undetermined. TRBV5-3 is assigned to the ORF class and has an uncertain function. V was clipped by 8 bases and J by 9 bases, with 18 bases between them. The CDR3 runs 13 residues. CDR3 in DNA: TGTGCCAGCACTGCAGAACCATCGGTTGAGCAGTTCTTC. Protein sequence: CASTAEPSVEQFF.

This clonotype showed up just a few times. The chain links TRBV11-2 to TRBJ2-5; unclear D gene. Germline V gives CDR1 SGHAT, CDR2 FQNNGV. The CDR3 runs 14 residues. V was clipped by 3 bases and J by 4 bases, with 12 bases between them. The CDR3 loop is CASSFRSPRETQYF. The CDR3 DNA sequence: TGTGCCAGCAGCTTTCGGTCCCCCCGAGAGACCCAGTACTTC. Filled out from reference TRBV11-2 and TRBJ2-5, the complete variable domain reads EAGVAQSPRYKIIEKRQSVAFWCNPISGHATLYWYQQILGQGPKLLIQFQNNGVVDDSQLPKDRFSAERLKGVDSTLKIQPAKLEDSAVYLCASSFRSPRETQYFGPGTRLLVL.

J is TRBJ1-6 and V is TRBV20-1; D gene ambiguous. This CDR3 is 15 amino acids long. V lost 3 bases to trimming and J lost 5 bases, with 14 bases between them. Per the germline V gene, CDR1 is DFQATT and CDR2 is SNEGSKA (reference sequence). The CDR3 here is CSASQTDDDNSPLHF. CDR3 in DNA: TGCAGTGCTAGCCAAACAGACGACGATAATTCACCCCTCCACTTT.

V and J are TRBV4-3 and TRBJ2-3; D is uncertain. V was shortened by 1 base and J by 2 bases, with 10 bases between the two germline ends. The CDR3 runs 15 residues. Germline V gene data show CDR1 as LGHNA and CDR2 as YSLEER. This chain's CDR3 is CASSQVISSTDTQYF. In DNA, the CDR3 is TGCGCCAGCAGCCAAGTGATCTCCTCCACAGATACGCAGTATTTT.

This clonotype was counted a few times. The rearrangement links TRBV7-2 to TRBJ2-5; D possibly corresponds to TRBD1 (6 bases). Germline lookup yields CDR1 SGHTA and CDR2 FQGNSA. V gave up 7 bases and J gave up 7 bases, with 25 bases separating them. The CDR3 contains 16 residues. The CDR3 DNA sequence: TGTGCCAGCACCCCGGGTGGAACATCCCAAGGGGGGACCCAGTACTTC. Translated: CASTPGGTSQGGTQYF.

This clonotype was counted a few times. The J gene is TRBJ1-2, the V gene TRBV7-8; 8 bases are a match to TRBD1. Germline-derived CDR1 and CDR2 are SGHVS and FQNEAQ. V dropped 3 bases and J dropped 8; count of bases not matched to a gene: 8. This CDR3 spans 14 amino acids. The CDR3 DNA reads as TGTGCCAGCAGCTTTGGTGGACAGGGAGGAGGCTACACCTTC. This sequence encodes CASSFGGQGGGYTF.

The V gene is TRBV12-3 or TRBV12-4, the J gene TRBJ1-1; the D is unclear. Trimming took off 3 bases at V and 3 bases at J, with 14 bases between the two ends. The length of the CDR3 is 15 residues. CDR3 bases: TGTGCCAGCAGTTTCATAGCCGGGTTTGACACTGAAGCTTTCTTT. This gives the protein CASSFIAGFDTEAFF.

The chain has TRBV19 and TRBJ1-2; maybe TRBD1 (6 bases). The germline V gene encodes CDR1 LNHDA and CDR2 SQIVND (reference sequence). The CDR3 totals 14 residues. Deletions cut 3 bases from V and 7 bases from J, with 15 bases between. The CDR3 region is CASSIRDKGFGYTF. Written as DNA, the CDR3 is TGTGCCAGTAGTATTAGGGACAAGGGGTTTGGCTACACCTTC.

The V and J genes are TRBV11-2 and TRBJ2-1; 10 bases are shared with TRBD2. The CDR3 is 17 amino acids. Germline-derived CDR1 and CDR2 are SGHAT and FQNNGV. V lost 3 bases, J lost 5 bases, and 10 bases stayed unmatched. The CDR3 DNA reads TGTGCCAGCAGCTTTTATGGGCTAGCGGGAGTACACAATGAGCAGTTCTTC. Translating gives CASSFYGLAGVHNEQFF.

The rearrangement joins TRBV7-6 to TRBJ2-1; 15 nucleotides match TRBD2. Germline CDR1 SGHVS, CDR2 FNYEAQ. V was clipped by 5 bases and J by 5 bases; unmatched bases: 10. The CDR3 consists of 18 residues. CDR3 DNA sequence: TGTGCCAGCAGCCCGCAAGGACTAGCGGGAGGGCCGGACAATGAGCAGTTCTTC. Protein: CASSPQGLAGGPDNEQFF.

CDR3 coding DNA: TGTGCCAGCAGTTTAGCGGGACAGGGGGCCACACCCCTCCACTTT. This codes for CASSLAGQGATPLHF. The chain carries TRBV12-3 or TRBV12-4 and TRBJ1-6; 12 bases map to TRBD1. The CDR3 covers 15 residues. Losses at the gene ends were 0 bases for V and 11 bases for J; bases not matched to a gene: 2.